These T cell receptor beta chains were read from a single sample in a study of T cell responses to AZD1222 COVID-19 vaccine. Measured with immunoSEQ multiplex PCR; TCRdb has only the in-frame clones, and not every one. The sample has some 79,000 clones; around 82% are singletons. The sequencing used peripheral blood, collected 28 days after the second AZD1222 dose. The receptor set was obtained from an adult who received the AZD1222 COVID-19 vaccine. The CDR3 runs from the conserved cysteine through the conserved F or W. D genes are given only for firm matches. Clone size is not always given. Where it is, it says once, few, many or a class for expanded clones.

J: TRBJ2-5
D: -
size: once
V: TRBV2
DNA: TGTGCCAGCAGTTTAAGCGGGTTAGAGACCCAGTACTTC
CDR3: CASSLSGLETQYF

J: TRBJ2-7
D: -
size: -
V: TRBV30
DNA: TGTGCCTGGAGTGTACGAAGGGAGTTGTACTTC
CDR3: CAWSVRRELYF

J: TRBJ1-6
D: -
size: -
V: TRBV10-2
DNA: TGCGCCAGCAGGGCCTATAATTCACCCCTCCACTTT
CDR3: CASRAYNSPLHF

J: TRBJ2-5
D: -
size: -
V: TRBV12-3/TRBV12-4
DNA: TGTGCCAGCAGGTTAACAGGTGGAGAGACCCAGTACTTC
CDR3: CASRLTGGETQYF

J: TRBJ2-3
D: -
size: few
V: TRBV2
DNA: TGTGCCAGCAGTGGAAAAAAGGCCACAGATACGCAGTATTTT
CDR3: CASSGKKATDTQYF

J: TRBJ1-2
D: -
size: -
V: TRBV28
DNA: TGTGCCAGCAGCTACCTCAGGCGAGGTGGCTACACCTTC
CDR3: CASSYLRRGGYTF

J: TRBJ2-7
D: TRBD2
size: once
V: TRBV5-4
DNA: TGTGCCAGCAGCTTGGAGGGTAGCGGGTTCTACGAGCAGTACTTC
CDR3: CASSLEGSGFYEQYF

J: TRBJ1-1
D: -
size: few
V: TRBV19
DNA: TGTGCCAGTAAGACCCCAGGGATAGGGTACACTGAAGCTTTCTTT
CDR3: CASKTPGIGYTEAFF

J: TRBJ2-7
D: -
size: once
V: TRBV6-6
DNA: TGTGCCAGCAGTTCGACCGGGACGAGCTCCTACGAGCAGTACTTC
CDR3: CASSSTGTSSYEQYF

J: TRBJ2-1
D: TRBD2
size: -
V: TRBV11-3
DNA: TGTGCCAGCAGCTTAGATCGTAAGGGACTAGCGGTTTACAATGAGCAGTTCTTC
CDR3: CASSLDRKGLAVYNEQFF

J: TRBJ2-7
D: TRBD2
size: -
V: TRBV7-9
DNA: TGTGCCAGCAGCTTAGCGGTGGGAGGGCCGCGGGAGCAGTACTTC
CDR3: CASSLAVGGPREQYF

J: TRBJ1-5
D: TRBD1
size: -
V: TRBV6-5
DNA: TGTGCCAGCAGAGGGACAGGGGGCACCGATCAGCCCCAGCATTTT
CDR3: CASRGTGGTDQPQHF

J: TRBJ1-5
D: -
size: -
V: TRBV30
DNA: TGTGCCTGGAGCGAAACAGGGAAGGGTGTGACTCAGCCCCAGCATTTT
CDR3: CAWSETGKGVTQPQHF

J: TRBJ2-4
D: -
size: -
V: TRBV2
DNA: TGTGCCAGCAGTGTCGGCGACAGCAAAAACATTCAGTACTTC
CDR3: CASSVGDSKNIQYF

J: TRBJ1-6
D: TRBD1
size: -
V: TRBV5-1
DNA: TGCGCCAGCAGCTTCAGGGGGGGCAATTCACCCCTCCACTTT
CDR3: CASSFRGGNSPLHF

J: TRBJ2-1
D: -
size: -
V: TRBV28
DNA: TGTGCCAGCACCACATGGGGGCAGAATTCCTACAATGAGCAGTTCTTC
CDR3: CASTTWGQNSYNEQFF

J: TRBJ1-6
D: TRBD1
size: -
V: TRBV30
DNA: TGTGCCTGGTGCAGGGGAGGGACAGGGGTATCACCCCTCCACTTT
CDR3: CAWCRGGTGVSPLHF

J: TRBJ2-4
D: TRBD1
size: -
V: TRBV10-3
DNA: TGTGCCATCCACAGGGGGCGAGCCAAAAACATTCAGTACTTC
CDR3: CAIHRGRAKNIQYF

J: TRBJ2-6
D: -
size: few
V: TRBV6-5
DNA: TGTGCCAGCACCGACTTGGGCTATAGCGTCCTGACTTTC
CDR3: CASTDLGYSVLTF

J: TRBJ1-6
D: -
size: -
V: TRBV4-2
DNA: TGTGCCAGCAGCCAAGATCGCGGGGCTTCTTCACCCCTCCACTTT
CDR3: CASSQDRGASSPLHF

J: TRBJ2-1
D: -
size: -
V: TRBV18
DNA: TGTGCCAGCTCCCTCCTCCCACTAGCAAACAATGAGCAGTTCTTC
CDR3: CASSLLPLANNEQFF

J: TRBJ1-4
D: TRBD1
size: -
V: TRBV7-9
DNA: TGTGCCAGCAGCCGGACGACAGGGGGTGATGAAAAACTGTTTTTT
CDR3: CASSRTTGGDEKLFF

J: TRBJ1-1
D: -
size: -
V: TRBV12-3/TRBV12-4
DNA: TGTGCCAGCAGTTTCTACGGGAACACTGAAGCTTTCTTT
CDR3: CASSFYGNTEAFF

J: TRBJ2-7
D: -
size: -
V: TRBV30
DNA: TGTGCCTGGAGTGAGATAAGTGTCGAATACGAGCAGTACTTC
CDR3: CAWSEISVEYEQYF

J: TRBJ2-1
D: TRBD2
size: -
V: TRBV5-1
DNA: TGCGCCAGCAGCTCCGGGACTAGCGACTACAATGAGCAGTTCTTC
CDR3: CASSSGTSDYNEQFF

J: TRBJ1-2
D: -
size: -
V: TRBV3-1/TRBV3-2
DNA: TGTGCCAGCAGCCAGGGTGGCTATGGCTACACCTTC
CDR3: CASSQGGYGYTF

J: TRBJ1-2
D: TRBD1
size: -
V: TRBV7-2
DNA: TGTGCCAGCAGCTTGTCAGGGGGCGAAGGTCATGGCTACACCTTC
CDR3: CASSLSGGEGHGYTF

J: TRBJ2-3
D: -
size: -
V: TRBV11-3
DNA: TGTGCCAGCAGCCCTGAGGGGCTTCCTTCAGATACGCAGTATTTT
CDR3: CASSPEGLPSDTQYF

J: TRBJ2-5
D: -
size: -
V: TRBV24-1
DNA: TGTGCCACCAGTGGAGGACACTCGAAACAAGAGACCCAGTACTTC
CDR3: CATSGGHSKQETQYF

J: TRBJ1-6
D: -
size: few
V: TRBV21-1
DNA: TGTGCCAGCAGCAAAGGTGGGGAGTTCTCGGGATCACCCCTCCACTTT
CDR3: CASSKGGEFSGSPLHF

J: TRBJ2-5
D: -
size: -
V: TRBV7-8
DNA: TGTGCCAGCAGCTTAGGCCAGCAAGAGACCCAGTACTTC
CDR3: CASSLGQQETQYF

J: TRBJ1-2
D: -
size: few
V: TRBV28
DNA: TGTGCCAGCAGTCGGGTGGGAGATTATGGCTACACCTTC
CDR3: CASSRVGDYGYTF

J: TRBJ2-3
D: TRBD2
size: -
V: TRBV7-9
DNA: TGTGCCAGCAGCTTAGTCCTAGCGGGGGTTGGCACAGATACGCAGTATTTT
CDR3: CASSLVLAGVGTDTQYF

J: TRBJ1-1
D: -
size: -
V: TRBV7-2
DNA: TGTGCCAGCAGAGTCGGCGGGTTCAATACTGAAGCTTTCTTT
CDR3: CASRVGGFNTEAFF

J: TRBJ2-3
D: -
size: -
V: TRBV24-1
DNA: TGTGCCACCAGTGGGAGGGCTCAAGTGAGCACAGATACGCAGTATTTT
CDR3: CATSGRAQVSTDTQYF

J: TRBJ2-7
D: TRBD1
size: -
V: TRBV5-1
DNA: TGCGCCAGCAGTCTTACCGGGACAGGGGGTGACGAGCAGTACTTC
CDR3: CASSLTGTGGDEQYF

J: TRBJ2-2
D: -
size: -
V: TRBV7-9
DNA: TGTGCCAGCAGCCCCCGAAGCAGGGAGGACACCGGGGAGCTGTTTTTT
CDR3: CASSPRSREDTGELFF

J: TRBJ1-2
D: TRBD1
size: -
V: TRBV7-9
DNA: TGTGCCAGCAGCAGAGCGGGACAGGTGCCCTATGGCTACACCTTC
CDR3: CASSRAGQVPYGYTF

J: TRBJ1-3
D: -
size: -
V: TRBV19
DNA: TGTGCCAGTAGCGCCTGGGGCTCTGGAAACACCATATATTTT
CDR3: CASSAWGSGNTIYF

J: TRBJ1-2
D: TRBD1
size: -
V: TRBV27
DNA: TGTGCCAGCAGTAGCATACAGGGGGCAGACTATGGCTACACCTTC
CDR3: CASSSIQGADYGYTF

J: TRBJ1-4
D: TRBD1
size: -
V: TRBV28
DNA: TGTGCCAGCAGGTTATCCTCAGGGGGCGCGAAGGAAAAACTGTTTTTT
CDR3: CASRLSSGGAKEKLFF

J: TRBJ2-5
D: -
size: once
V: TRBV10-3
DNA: TGTGCCACTTCCCGGGATTCGGGGGAGACCCAGTACTTC
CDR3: CATSRDSGETQYF

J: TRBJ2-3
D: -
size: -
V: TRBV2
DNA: TGTGCCAGCAGCCAGACAGGCGGTACAGATACGCAGTATTTT
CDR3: CASSQTGGTDTQYF

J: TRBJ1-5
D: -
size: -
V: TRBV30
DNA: TGTGCCTGGAGTGTACCTGGCAATCAGCCCCAGCATTTT
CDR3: CAWSVPGNQPQHF

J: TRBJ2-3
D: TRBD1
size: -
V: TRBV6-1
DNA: TGTGCCAGCAGTGTGTTCTCAGTGACAGGGGGGACAGATACGCAGTATTTT
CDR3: CASSVFSVTGGTDTQYF

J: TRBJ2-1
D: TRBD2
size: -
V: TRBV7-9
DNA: TGTGCCAGCAGCCCCAGACTAGCGGGAGGCAATGAGCAGTTCTTC
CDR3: CASSPRLAGGNEQFF

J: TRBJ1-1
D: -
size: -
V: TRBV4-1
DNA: TGCGCCAGCAGCCAAGAGGGGGGAGGGGCTGAAGCTTTCTTT
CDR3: CASSQEGGGAEAFF

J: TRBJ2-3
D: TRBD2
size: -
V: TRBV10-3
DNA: TGTGCCACCCGGCTGACTTCTAGCGGGAGCGGGGTAGATACGCAGTATTTT
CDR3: CATRLTSSGSGVDTQYF

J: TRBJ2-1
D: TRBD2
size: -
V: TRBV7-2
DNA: TGTGCCAGCAGCAGACTAGCGGAGAGACGGTACAGTGAGCAGTTCTTC
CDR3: CASSRLAERRYSEQFF

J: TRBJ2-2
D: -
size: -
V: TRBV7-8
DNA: TGTGCCAGCAGACCAACGGTTCTGAACACCGGGGAGCTGTTTTTT
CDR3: CASRPTVLNTGELFF

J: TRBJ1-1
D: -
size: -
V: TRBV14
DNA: TGTGCCAGCAGCCAGATAGGAGGGGGCACTGAAGCTTTCTTT
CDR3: CASSQIGGGTEAFF

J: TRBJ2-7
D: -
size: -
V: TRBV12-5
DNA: TGTGCTAGTGGCCCGGGGGTCTACGAGCAGTACTTC
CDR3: CASGPGVYEQYF

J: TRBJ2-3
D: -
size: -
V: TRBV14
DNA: TGTGCCAGCAGCCAAGATTCGGTCGCAGATACGCAGTATTTT
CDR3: CASSQDSVADTQYF

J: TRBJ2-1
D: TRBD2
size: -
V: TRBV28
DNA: TGTGCCAGCAAAACTGGACTAGCGGGAGTCACCTACAATGAGCAGTTCTTC
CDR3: CASKTGLAGVTYNEQFF

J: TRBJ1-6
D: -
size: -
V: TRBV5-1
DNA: TGCGCCAGCAGCCTGGGAGTCACTTATTCACCCCTCCACTTT
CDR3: CASSLGVTYSPLHF

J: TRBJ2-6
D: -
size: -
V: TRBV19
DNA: TGTGCCAGTAGTATGGGTGATGGGGCCAACGTCCTGACTTTC
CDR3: CASSMGDGANVLTF

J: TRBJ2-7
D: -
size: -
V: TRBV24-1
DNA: TGTGCCACCAGTTCTCCTGGGGGCGAGCAGTACTTC
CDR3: CATSSPGGEQYF